Below, 7 T cell receptor beta chains from the same sample are listed, as sequenced in a study of T-cell memory formation after mild COVID-19. TCRdb analysed the 5' RACE reads with MiXCR anew, one entry per CDR3 protein. In the table there are 450,000 to 650,000 distinct CDR3 sequences, roughly 18% of which are singletons. Sequenced material: PBMCs or a T cell subset sorted from them (not recorded which). These receptors originate from an adult woman who had mild COVID-19 (a few samples of this study predate the infection). Cell type and time point are not known.

The chain uses TRBV20-1 and TRBJ2-7, with 8 bases identical to TRBD2. V was pared by 5 bases and J by 2 bases, with 8 bases of the junction left unmatched. The CDR3 is 14 residues long. Germline V gene data show CDR1 as DFQATT and CDR2 as SNEGSKA (reference sequence). The CDR3 DNA reads TGCAGTGCTGAGCGGGAGACCCGAGCCTACGAGCAGTACTTC. Its protein is CSAERETRAYEQYF.

This clonotype came up a few times. The genes are TRBV11-2 and TRBJ2-7, with TRBD2 matching over 10 bases. Trimming at V came to 5 bases and at J to 9 bases, leaving 10 bases not matched to a gene. Germline V gene data show CDR1 as SGHAT and CDR2 as FQNNGV. This CDR3 has 14 amino acids. CDR3 coding DNA: TGTGCCAGCAGCCGGACTAGCGGACCTTCGGGGCAGTACTTC. This translates into CASSRTSGPSGQYF.

In its sample, this clonotype was seen many times. This rearrangement joins TRBV25-1 to TRBJ2-1; 11 bases agree with TRBD2. The trim removed 4 bases at V and 3 bases at J, leaving 8 bases unmatched. This CDR3 is 17 amino acids long. The germline gives CDR1 MGHDK, CDR2 SYGVNS. Here the CDR3 reads CASSGGTSGTGYNEQFF. Here the CDR3 DNA reads TGTGCCAGCAGTGGGGGGACTAGCGGTACTGGCTACAATGAGCAGTTCTTC.

This clonotype came up once. The chain has TRBV7-9 and TRBJ1-2; 11 bases match TRBD1. The CDR3 length is 15 residues. In germline, CDR1 is SEHNR, CDR2 FQNEAQ (reference sequence). V trimming: 5 bases; J trimming: 2 bases; junction bases outside the gene matches: 4. CDR3 amino acids: CASSARDRGNYGYTF. CDR3 sequence (DNA): TGTGCCAGCAGCGCCCGGGACAGGGGGAACTATGGCTACACCTTC.

The chain is built from TRBV19 and TRBJ1-2; D call uncertain. Trimming took off 7 bases at V and 2 bases at J, with 14 bases between the two ends. CDR3 length equals 14 residues. Germline V gene lookup returns CDR1 LNHDA and CDR2 SQIVND (reference sequence). The CDR3 nucleotides read TGTGCCAGTATCCCCCAAGGGAGAAACTATGGCTACACCTTC. Translation gives CASIPQGRNYGYTF.

This clonotype was counted only a few times. The J gene is TRBJ1-5, the V gene TRBV7-2, with 7 positions matching TRBD1. V dropped 3 bases and J dropped 7; count of bases not matched to a gene: 6. Germline V gene sequence: CDR1 SGHTA, CDR2 FQGNSA. The CDR3 extends over 14 amino acids. The CDR3 loop reads CASSFDGTVQPQHF. The CDR3 DNA is TGTGCCAGCAGCTTTGACGGGACAGTCCAGCCCCAGCATTTT.

This clonotype was counted a few times. The rearrangement joins TRBV7-9 to TRBJ2-5; possible D gene TRBD1, 6 bases. CDR3 length equals 13 residues. Per the germline V gene, CDR1 is SEHNR and CDR2 is FQNEAQ (reference sequence). The V end was cut by 11 bases, the J end by 2 bases, with 15 bases between. The CDR3 here is CAVRTAIQETQYF. The CDR3 region has the DNA TGTGCCGTCCGGACAGCAATTCAAGAGACCCAGTACTTC.